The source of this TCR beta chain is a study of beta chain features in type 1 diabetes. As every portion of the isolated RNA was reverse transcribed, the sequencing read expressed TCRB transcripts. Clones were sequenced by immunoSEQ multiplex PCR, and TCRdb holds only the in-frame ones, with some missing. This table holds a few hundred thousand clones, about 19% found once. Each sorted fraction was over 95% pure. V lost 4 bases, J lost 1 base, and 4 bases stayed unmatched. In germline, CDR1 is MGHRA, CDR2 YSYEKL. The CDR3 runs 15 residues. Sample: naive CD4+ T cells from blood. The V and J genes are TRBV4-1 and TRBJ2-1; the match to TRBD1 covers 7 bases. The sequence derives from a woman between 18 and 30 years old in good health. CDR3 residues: CASSPQTGSYNEQFF. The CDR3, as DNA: TGCGCCAGCAGCCCCCAGACAGGGTCCTACAATGAGCAGTTCTTC.